This T cell receptor beta chain was identified during a study of blood T cell repertoires in COVID-19. Study information: There were acute and convalescent COVID-19 samples, and they came from the United States, Italy and Spain.

Germline V lookup: CDR1 LNHDA, CDR2 SQIVND (reference sequence). The CDR3 extends over 13 amino acids. Trimming took 7 bases from V and 2 from J; bases not matched to a gene: 4. As processed by the authors: By means of reference gene primer amplification, nucleated cell counts were estimated. Sequencing used immunoSEQ multiplex PCR; TCRdb keeps in-frame clones, though not all of them. V and J calls and clone size are those listed in that table; D and trimming were worked out from the DNA. In the table there are more than 45,000 clones, approximately 90% of which are singletons. The chain employs TRBV19 and TRBJ2-7; 8 bases match TRBD2. The receptor was derived from a man aged 55 to 70 with acute or convalescent COVID-19. Sequenced sample: peripheral blood. DNA for the CDR3: TGTGCCAGTAAGAGCGGGAGTCCCTACGAGCAGTACTTC. Residues: CASKSGSPYEQYF. Full variable domain (missing parts from reference TRBV19 and TRBJ2-7): DGGITQSPKYLFRKEGQNVTLSCEQNLNHDAMYWYRQDPGQGLRLIYYSQIVNDFQKGDIAEGYSVSREKKESFPLTVTSAQKNPTAFYLCASKSGSPYEQYFGPGTRLTVT.